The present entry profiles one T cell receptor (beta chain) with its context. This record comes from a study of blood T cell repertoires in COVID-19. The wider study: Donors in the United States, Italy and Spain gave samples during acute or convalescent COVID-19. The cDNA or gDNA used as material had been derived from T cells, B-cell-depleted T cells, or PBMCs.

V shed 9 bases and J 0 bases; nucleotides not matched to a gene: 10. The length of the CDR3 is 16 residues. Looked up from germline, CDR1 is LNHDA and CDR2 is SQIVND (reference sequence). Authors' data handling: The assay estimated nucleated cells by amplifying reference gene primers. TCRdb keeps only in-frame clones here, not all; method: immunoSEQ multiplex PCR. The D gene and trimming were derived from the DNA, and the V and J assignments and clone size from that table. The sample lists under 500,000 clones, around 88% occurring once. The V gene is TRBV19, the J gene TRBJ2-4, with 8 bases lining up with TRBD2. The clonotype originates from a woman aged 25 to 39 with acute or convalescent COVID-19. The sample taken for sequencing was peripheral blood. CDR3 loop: CASGHAGGLAKNIQYF. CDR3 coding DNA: TGTGCCAGCGGACATGCGGGGGGCTTAGCCAAAAACATTCAGTACTTC.